These T cell receptor beta chains were read from a single sample in a study of T-cell reconstitution after alpha-beta-depleted transplantation in children. MiXCR was run by TCRdb on the PCR reads, yielding one entry per CDR3 protein. This table holds about 580,000 distinct CDR3 sequences, 20% to 25% found once. The sample here was PBMCs, mostly from graft donor cells, taken 360 days after TCRalphabeta/CD19-depleted stem cell transplant. These receptors were collected from a boy less than two years old who had a stem cell transplant for acute myeloid leukemia, so the T cells may come from the graft donor. The CDR3 runs from the conserved cysteine through the conserved F or W. A D gene is named only where the DNA matches it firmly. Part of the rows lack a size; the others show once, few, many or a class for expanded clones.

V	D	J	size	CDR3	DNA
TRBV7-2	NA	TRBJ2-4	few	CASSPRTDGNIQYF	TGTGCCAGCAGCCCAAGGACAGACGGAAACATTCAGTACTTC
TRBV6-2/TRBV6-3	NA	TRBJ2-1	NA	CASLGPQEQFF	TGTGCCAGCCTGGGCCCCCAGGAGCAGTTCTTC
TRBV27	TRBD2	TRBJ2-1	NA	CASSFSGENNEQFF	TGTGCCAGCAGTTTTAGCGGGGAAAACAATGAGCAGTTCTTC
TRBV20-1	NA	TRBJ2-1	many	CSARGRGGRDNEQFF	TGCAGTGCTAGAGGGAGGGGGGGCAGGGACAATGAGCAGTTCTTC
TRBV29-1	NA	TRBJ1-1	many	CSVDEGLMNTEAFF	TGCAGCGTTGATGAAGGACTTATGAACACTGAAGCTTTCTTT
TRBV15	NA	TRBJ2-1	NA	CATSSGGTYNEQFF	TGTGCCACCAGCAGCGGGGGGACATACAATGAGCAGTTCTTC
TRBV6-2/TRBV6-3	NA	TRBJ1-5	many	CASTSREFQPQHF	TGTGCCAGCACCTCCAGGGAGTTTCAGCCCCAGCATTTT
TRBV10-3	NA	TRBJ2-3	many	CAISERGEQYF	TGTGCCATCAGTGAGCGGGGAGAGCAGTATTTT
TRBV18	NA	TRBJ2-1	few	CASSPQSGNEQFF	TGTGCCAGCTCACCCCAGTCCGGGAATGAGCAGTTCTTC
TRBV4-3	NA	TRBJ2-3	NA	CASSQDPARGKDTQYF	TGCGCCAGCAGCCAAGATCCAGCTAGGGGAAAAGATACGCAGTATTTT
TRBV20-1	NA	TRBJ1-1	few	CSAEWTAFTEAFF	TGCAGTGCGGAGTGGACCGCCTTCACTGAAGCTTTCTTT
TRBV4-2	TRBD2	TRBJ2-1	many	CASSHRLAGRNYNEQFF	TGTGCCAGCAGCCATCGCTTAGCGGGGAGAAACTACAATGAGCAGTTCTTC
TRBV7-9	NA	TRBJ2-3	few	CASSLEDVLTAVDTQYF	TGTGCCAGCAGCTTAGAAGATGTCCTGACAGCTGTAGATACGCAGTATTTT
TRBV14	NA	TRBJ2-7	few	CASSPASREQYF	TGTGCCAGCAGCCCAGCATCAAGGGAGCAGTACTTC
TRBV5-1	NA	TRBJ2-1	few	CASTEGFYHEQFF	TGCGCCAGCACGGAAGGGTTTTACCATGAGCAGTTCTTC
TRBV12-3/TRBV12-4	NA	TRBJ2-5	few	CASSFRGRLAETQYF	TGTGCCAGCAGTTTCAGGGGACGGCTGGCAGAGACCCAGTACTTC
TRBV20-1	TRBD1	TRBJ2-1	NA	CSAPRQGMSEQFF	TGCAGTGCCCCCCGACAGGGGATGTCTGAGCAGTTCTTC
TRBV20-1	TRBD1	TRBJ2-2	many	CSARDRMSDRVTGELFF	TGCAGTGCTAGAGATCGGATGTCAGACAGGGTCACCGGGGAGCTGTTTTTT
TRBV5-1	TRBD2	TRBJ2-1	many	CASSTGTSLIDEQFF	TGCGCCAGCAGCACTGGGACTAGCCTCATCGATGAGCAGTTCTTC
TRBV4-1	TRBD1	TRBJ1-3	many	CASSPMGQRGNTIYF	TGCGCCAGCAGCCCAATGGGACAGCGAGGAAACACCATATATTTT
TRBV7-2	NA	TRBJ1-1	NA	CASRQLGQSYTEAFF	TGTGCCAGCAGACAACTCGGACAGTCTTACACTGAAGCTTTCTTT
TRBV19	NA	TRBJ2-4	NA	CASSLAGAGLAKNIQYF	TGTGCCAGTAGCCTAGCCGGGGCCGGTCTAGCCAAAAACATTCAGTACTTC
TRBV12-3/TRBV12-4	NA	TRBJ1-5	few	CASSSDSRIQHF	TGTGCCAGCAGTAGCGACAGCCGTATTCAGCATTTT
TRBV27	TRBD2	TRBJ2-2	many	CASTLGGVDTGELFF	TGTGCCAGCACCCTGGGGGGGGTCGACACCGGGGAGCTGTTTTTT
TRBV9	NA	TRBJ2-5	many	CASSVHRAGPTQETQYF	TGTGCCAGCAGCGTACACCGGGCAGGACCTACCCAAGAGACCCAGTACTTC
TRBV6-5	NA	TRBJ2-3	NA	CASSYSGPSTDTQYF	TGTGCCAGCAGTTACTCCGGGCCGAGCACAGATACGCAGTATTTT
TRBV29-1	NA	TRBJ2-3	many	CSVGQTDTQYF	TGCAGCGTGGGGCAGACAGATACGCAGTATTTT
TRBV10-3	TRBD2	TRBJ2-3	NA	CAISAGRGGLADTQYF	TGTGCCATCAGTGCCGGGCGGGGGGGCCTTGCGGATACGCAGTATTTT
TRBV28	NA	TRBJ2-1	NA	CATVSTGRVSSEQFF	TGTGCCACCGTTTCCACTGGCAGGGTCAGTAGTGAGCAGTTCTTC
TRBV6-5	NA	TRBJ2-7	many	CASSYGIHAGAYEQYF	TGTGCCAGCAGTTACGGAATACACGCAGGGGCCTACGAGCAGTACTTC
TRBV6-5	NA	TRBJ2-7	many	CASSYSPRSYEQYF	TGTGCCAGCAGTTACTCGCCCAGGTCCTACGAGCAGTACTTC
TRBV29-1	NA	TRBJ2-2	many	CSVEGSLTGELFF	TGCAGCGTTGAAGGGAGCCTCACCGGGGAGCTGTTTTTT
TRBV15	NA	TRBJ2-3	NA	CATSRGRVSTDTQYF	TGTGCCACCAGCAGAGGCCGGGTTAGCACAGATACGCAGTATTTT
TRBV12-3/TRBV12-4	NA	TRBJ1-3	many	CASSFRPWITNTIYF	TGTGCCAGCAGTTTCAGGCCCTGGATTACCAACACCATATATTTT
TRBV12-3/TRBV12-4	NA	TRBJ2-7	NA	CASSLRQSASYEQYF	TGTGCCAGCAGTTTGAGGCAGTCTGCATCCTACGAGCAGTACTTC
TRBV7-3	TRBD1	TRBJ1-5	many	CASSFGQGTGRGSQPQHF	TGTGCCAGCAGCTTTGGACAGGGGACTGGTCGTGGGTCTCAGCCCCAGCATTTT
TRBV20-1	NA	TRBJ1-3	NA	CSASPVSSGNTIYF	TGCAGTGCTAGTCCCGTCTCCTCTGGAAACACCATATATTTT
TRBV28	TRBD2	TRBJ2-5	NA	CASSPRTSGYQETQYF	TGTGCCAGCAGTCCCCGGACTAGCGGGTACCAAGAGACCCAGTACTTC
TRBV12-3/TRBV12-4	NA	TRBJ2-5	many	CASSLAYSHETQYF	TGTGCCAGCAGTTTAGCCTACAGTCACGAGACCCAGTACTTC
TRBV5-6	NA	TRBJ2-7	NA	CASSPVRGSSYEQYF	TGTGCCAGCAGTCCGGTCAGGGGAAGCTCCTACGAGCAGTACTTC
TRBV12-3/TRBV12-4	NA	TRBJ1-2	few	CASRSQPRDHYGYTF	TGTGCCAGCAGAAGCCAACCCCGGGACCACTATGGCTACACCTTC
TRBV20-1	TRBD1	TRBJ1-4	once	CCARGGDRGLDDEKLFF	TGCTGTGCTAGAGGTGGGGACAGGGGGCTAGACGACGAAAAACTGTTTTTT
TRBV20-1	NA	TRBJ2-4	NA	CSARENRDKNIQYF	TGCAGTGCTAGAGAAAACAGGGATAAAAACATTCAGTACTTC
TRBV2	TRBD1	TRBJ1-2	many	CASKQGDYGYTF	TGTGCCAGCAAACAGGGGGACTATGGCTACACCTTC
TRBV20-1	NA	TRBJ2-2	NA	CSANRNTGELFF	TGCAGTGCTAATCGTAACACCGGGGAGCTGTTTTTT
TRBV20-1	TRBD2	TRBJ2-3	NA	CSASTSLAGPPTDTQYF	TGCAGTGCTTCAACCTCGTTAGCGGGGCCACCCACAGATACGCAGTATTTT
TRBV5-5	NA	TRBJ2-7	NA	CASSSADEGSYEQYF	TGTGCCAGCAGCTCGGCCGACGAGGGGTCCTACGAGCAGTACTTC
TRBV11-1	TRBD2	TRBJ2-1	NA	CASSLFGTSGGASGNEQFF	TGTGCCAGCAGCTTATTTGGGACTAGCGGGGGGGCTTCAGGGAATGAGCAGTTCTTC
TRBV7-2	TRBD2	TRBJ2-3	NA	CASSLTSGESDTQYF	TGTGCCAGCAGCTTGACTAGCGGGGAGTCAGATACGCAGTATTTT
TRBV10-3	NA	TRBJ2-1	few	CAISEMRGPGRLNEQFF	TGTGCCATCAGTGAGATGCGGGGGCCTGGGAGATTGAATGAGCAGTTCTTC
TRBV20-1	NA	TRBJ1-5	many	CSARPGPVNQPQHF	TGCAGTGCTAGACCGGGACCGGTGAATCAGCCCCAGCATTTT
TRBV11-1	NA	TRBJ2-4	once	CASSLGWGEGNIQYF	TGTGCCAGCAGCTTAGGCTGGGGTGAGGGAAACATTCAGTACTTC
TRBV20-1	NA	TRBJ1-3	NA	CSAQLQPLSSGNTIYF	TGCAGTGCCCAACTACAGCCGTTGAGCTCTGGAAACACCATATATTTT
TRBV5-1	NA	TRBJ2-6	NA	CASSFRGWDSGANVLTF	TGCGCCAGCAGCTTTAGGGGCTGGGACTCTGGGGCCAACGTCCTGACTTTC
TRBV20-1	NA	TRBJ2-1	NA	CSAAHGEQFF	TGCAGTGCCGCACATGGTGAGCAGTTCTTC
TRBV12-3/TRBV12-4	NA	TRBJ2-1	many	CASSSMDDSYNEQFF	TGTGCCAGCAGCTCCATGGACGACTCCTACAATGAGCAGTTCTTC
TRBV6-1	TRBD1	TRBJ2-1	NA	CASRDRALIEQFF	TGTGCCAGCCGGGACAGGGCTTTAATTGAGCAGTTCTTC